The clone carrying this T cell receptor beta chain was detected only a few times. This entry is derived from a study of neoadjuvant anti-PD-1 for oral cavity cancer. Using immunoSEQ multiplex PCR, the repertoire was profiled, and TCRdb retains in-frame clones only, with some absent. The sample holds 18,000 or so clones; about 65% are singletons and the top ten take approximately 2.7%. Per germline, CDR1 LNHDA and CDR2 SQIVND (reference sequence). Trimming took 7 bases from V and 10 from J; bases not matched to a gene: 11. The CDR3 has 13 residues. Sequenced here: PBMCs, sampled before nivolumab (anti-PD-1) treatment. The TCR comes from a person aged 35-79 years with oral cavity squamous cell carcinoma. This chain links TRBV19 with TRBJ1-1; 8 nucleotides align to TRBD1. CDR3: CASTPGQGAGAFF. The CDR3 DNA follows: TGTGCCAGTACGCCTGGGCAGGGGGCTGGAGCTTTCTTT.